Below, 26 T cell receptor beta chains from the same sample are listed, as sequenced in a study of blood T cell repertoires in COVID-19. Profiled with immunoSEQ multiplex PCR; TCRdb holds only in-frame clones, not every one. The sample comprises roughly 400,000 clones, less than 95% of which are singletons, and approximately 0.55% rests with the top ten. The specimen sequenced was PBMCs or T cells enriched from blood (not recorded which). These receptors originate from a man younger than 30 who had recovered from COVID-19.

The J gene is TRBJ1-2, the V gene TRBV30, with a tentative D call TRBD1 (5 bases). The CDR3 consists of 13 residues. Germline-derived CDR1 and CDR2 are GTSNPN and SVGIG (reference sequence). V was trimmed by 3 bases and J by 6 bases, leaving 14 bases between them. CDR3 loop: CAWRISGLNGYTF. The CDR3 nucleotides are TGTGCCTGGAGGATCTCAGGGCTTAATGGCTACACCTTC.

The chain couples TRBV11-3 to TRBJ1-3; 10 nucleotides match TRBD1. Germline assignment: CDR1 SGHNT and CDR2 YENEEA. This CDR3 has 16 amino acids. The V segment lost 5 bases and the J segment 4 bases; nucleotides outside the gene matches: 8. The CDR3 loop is CASSGGGTGEGNTIYF. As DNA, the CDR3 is TGTGCCAGCAGCGGCGGGGGGACAGGGGAAGGAAACACCATATATTTT.

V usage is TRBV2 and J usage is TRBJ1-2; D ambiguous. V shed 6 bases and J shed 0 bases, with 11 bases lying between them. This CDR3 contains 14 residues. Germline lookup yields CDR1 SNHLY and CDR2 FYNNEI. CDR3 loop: CASSKELANYGYTF. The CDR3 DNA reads TGTGCCAGCAGCAAAGAGTTAGCTAACTATGGCTACACCTTC.

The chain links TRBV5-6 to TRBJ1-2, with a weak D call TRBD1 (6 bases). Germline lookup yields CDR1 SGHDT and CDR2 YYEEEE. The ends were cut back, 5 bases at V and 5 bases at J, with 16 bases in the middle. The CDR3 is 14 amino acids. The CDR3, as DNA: TGTGCCAGCAGTTCCGCGGGGGCCGAGTATGGCTACACCTTC. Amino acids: CASSSAGAEYGYTF.

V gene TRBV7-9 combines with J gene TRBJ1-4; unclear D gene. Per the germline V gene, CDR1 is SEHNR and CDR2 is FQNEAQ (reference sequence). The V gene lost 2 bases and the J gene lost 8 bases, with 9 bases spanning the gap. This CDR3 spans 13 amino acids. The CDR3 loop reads CASSLYAGEKLFF. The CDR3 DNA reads TGTGCCAGCAGCTTATATGCGGGGGAAAAACTGTTTTTT.

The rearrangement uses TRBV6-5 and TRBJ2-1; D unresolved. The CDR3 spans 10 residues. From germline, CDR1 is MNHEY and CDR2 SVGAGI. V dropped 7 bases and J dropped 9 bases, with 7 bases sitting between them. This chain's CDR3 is CASIHTEQFF. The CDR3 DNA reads TGTGCCAGCATCCACACTGAGCAGTTCTTC.

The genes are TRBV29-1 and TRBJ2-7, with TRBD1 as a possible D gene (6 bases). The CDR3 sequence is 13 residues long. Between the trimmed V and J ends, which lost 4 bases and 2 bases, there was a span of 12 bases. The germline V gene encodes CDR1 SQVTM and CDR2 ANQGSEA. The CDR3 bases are TGCAGCGTTGTATCAGGGGCAACCTACGAGCAGTACTTC. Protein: CSVVSGATYEQYF.

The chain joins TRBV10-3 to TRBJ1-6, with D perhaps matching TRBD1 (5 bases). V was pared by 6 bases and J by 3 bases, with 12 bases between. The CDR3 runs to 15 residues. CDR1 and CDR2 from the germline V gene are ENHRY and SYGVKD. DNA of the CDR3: TGTGCCATCAGAGAAGGGGTCCTCTATAATTCACCCCTCCACTTT. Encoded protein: CAIREGVLYNSPLHF.

CDR3 nucleotide sequence: TGTGCCAGCAGTCCCGACAGGGTCTATGGCTACACCTTC. Amino acid sequence: CASSPDRVYGYTF. The rearrangement uses TRBV11-2 and TRBJ1-2; TRBD1 agrees at 7 bases. This CDR3 is 13 amino acids long. Germline assignment: CDR1 SGHAT and CDR2 FQNNGV. Unmatched junction bases numbered 5, after V lost 6 bases and J lost 4 bases.

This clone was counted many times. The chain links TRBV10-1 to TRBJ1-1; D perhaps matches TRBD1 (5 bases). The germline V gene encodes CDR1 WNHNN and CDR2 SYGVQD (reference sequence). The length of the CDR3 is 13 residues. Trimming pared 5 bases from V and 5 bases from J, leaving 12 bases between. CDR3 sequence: CASSPIGGTEAFF. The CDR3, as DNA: TGCGCCAGCAGTCCGATTGGGGGGACTGAAGCTTTCTTT.

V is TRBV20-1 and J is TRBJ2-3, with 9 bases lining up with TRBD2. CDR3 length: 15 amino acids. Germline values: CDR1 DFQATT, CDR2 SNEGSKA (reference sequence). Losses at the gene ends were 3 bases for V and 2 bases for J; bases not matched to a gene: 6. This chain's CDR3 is CSASQTSGLTDTQYF. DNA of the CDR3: TGCAGTGCTAGTCAGACTAGCGGACTCACAGATACGCAGTATTTT.

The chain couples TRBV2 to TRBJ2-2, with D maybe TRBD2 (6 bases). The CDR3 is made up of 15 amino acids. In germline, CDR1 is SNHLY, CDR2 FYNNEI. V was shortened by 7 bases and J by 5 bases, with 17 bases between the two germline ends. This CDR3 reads CASTQLAGRTGELFF. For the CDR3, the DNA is TGTGCCAGCACCCAACTCGCGGGGAGAACCGGGGAGCTGTTTTTT.

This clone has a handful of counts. As DNA, the CDR3 is TGTGCCAGCAGCGGATCGGGGTACTCTGGAAACACCATATATTTT. It specifies CASSGSGYSGNTIYF. J is TRBJ1-3 and V is TRBV9; D ambiguous. The CDR3 has 15 amino acids. Germline V gives CDR1 SGDLS, CDR2 YYNGEE. Trimming left V 3 bases short and J 0 bases short, with 10 bases between.

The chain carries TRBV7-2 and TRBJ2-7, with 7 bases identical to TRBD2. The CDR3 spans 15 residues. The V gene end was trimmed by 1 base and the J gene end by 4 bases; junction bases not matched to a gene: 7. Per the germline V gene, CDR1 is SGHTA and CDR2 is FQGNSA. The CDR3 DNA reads TGTGCCAGCAGCTTAGGAGGGAGGGCCGGATACGAGCAGTACTTC. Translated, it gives CASSLGGRAGYEQYF.

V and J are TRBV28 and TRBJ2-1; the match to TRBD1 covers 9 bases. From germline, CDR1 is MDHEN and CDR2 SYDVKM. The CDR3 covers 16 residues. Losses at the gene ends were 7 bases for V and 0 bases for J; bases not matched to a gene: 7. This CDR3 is CASTTGQGISYNEQFF. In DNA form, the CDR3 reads TGTGCCAGCACCACGGGACAGGGAATCTCCTACAATGAGCAGTTCTTC.

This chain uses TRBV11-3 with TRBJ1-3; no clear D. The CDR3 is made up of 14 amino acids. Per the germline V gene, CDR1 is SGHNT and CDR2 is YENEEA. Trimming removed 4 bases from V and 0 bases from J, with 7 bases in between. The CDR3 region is CASSSDNSGNTIYF. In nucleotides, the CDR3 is TGTGCCAGCAGCTCAGACAACTCTGGAAACACCATATATTTT.

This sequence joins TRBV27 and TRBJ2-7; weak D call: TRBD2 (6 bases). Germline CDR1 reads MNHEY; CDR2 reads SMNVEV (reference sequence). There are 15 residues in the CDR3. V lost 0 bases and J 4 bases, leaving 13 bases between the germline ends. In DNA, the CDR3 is TGTGCCAGCAGTTTATCGGCCGGGACTCCTTACGAGCAGTACTTC. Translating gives CASSLSAGTPYEQYF.

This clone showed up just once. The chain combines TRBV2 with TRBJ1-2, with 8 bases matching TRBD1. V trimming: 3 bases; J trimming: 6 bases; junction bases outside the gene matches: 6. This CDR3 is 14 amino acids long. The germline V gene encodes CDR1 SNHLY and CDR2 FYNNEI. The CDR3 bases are TGTGCCAGCAGTGATAGTACAGGGGGGCATGGCTACACCTTC. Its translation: CASSDSTGGHGYTF.

The CDR3 here is CASRLLFSRRDSRDGYTF. The CDR3 DNA follows: TGCGCCAGCAGATTACTTTTTTCTCGCAGGGATTCTCGGGATGGCTACACCTTC. The genes are TRBV4-1 and TRBJ1-2, with TRBD1 as a possible D gene (5 bases). Trimming left V 6 bases short and J 6 bases short, with 29 bases between. CDR1 is MGHRA, CDR2 YSYEKL, per germline. CDR3 length: 18 residues.

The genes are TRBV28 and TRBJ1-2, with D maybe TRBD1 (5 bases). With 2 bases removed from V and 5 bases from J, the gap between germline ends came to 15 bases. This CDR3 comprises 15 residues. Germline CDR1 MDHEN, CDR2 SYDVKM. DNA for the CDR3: TGTGCCAGCAGTTTAGGCGCAGGGCCTCGGTATGGCTACACCTTC. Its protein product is CASSLGAGPRYGYTF.

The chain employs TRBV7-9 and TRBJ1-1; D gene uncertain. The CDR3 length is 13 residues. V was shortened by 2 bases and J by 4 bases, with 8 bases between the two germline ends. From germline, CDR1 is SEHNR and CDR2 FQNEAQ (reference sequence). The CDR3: CASSLIGSTEAFF. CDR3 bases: TGTGCCAGCAGCTTAATCGGGAGCACTGAAGCTTTCTTT.

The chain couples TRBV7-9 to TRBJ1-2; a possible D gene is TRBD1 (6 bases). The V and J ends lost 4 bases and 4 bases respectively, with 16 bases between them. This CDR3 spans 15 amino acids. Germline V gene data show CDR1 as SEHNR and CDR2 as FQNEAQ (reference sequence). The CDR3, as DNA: TGTGCCAGCAGCTCCTCGGGGGGGGCACGCTATGGCTACACCTTC. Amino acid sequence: CASSSSGGARYGYTF.

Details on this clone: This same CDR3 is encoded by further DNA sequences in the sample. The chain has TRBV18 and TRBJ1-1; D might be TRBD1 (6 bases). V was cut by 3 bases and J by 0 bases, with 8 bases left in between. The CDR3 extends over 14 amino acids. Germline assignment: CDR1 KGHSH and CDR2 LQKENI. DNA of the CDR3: TGTGCCAGCTCACCGGACAGACTGAACACTGAAGCTTTCTTT. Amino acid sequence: CASSPDRLNTEAFF.

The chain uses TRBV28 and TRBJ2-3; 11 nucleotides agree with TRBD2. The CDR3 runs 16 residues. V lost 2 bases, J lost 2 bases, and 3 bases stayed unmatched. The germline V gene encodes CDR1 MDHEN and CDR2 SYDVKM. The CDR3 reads CASSLGLAGPTDTQYF. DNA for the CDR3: TGTGCCAGCAGTTTAGGACTAGCGGGCCCCACAGATACGCAGTATTTT.

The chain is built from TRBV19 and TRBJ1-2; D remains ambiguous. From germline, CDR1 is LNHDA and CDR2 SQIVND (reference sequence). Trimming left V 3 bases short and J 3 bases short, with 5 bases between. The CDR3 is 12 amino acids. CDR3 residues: CASSILHYGYTF. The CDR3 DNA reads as TGTGCCAGTAGTATTCTCCACTATGGCTACACCTTC.

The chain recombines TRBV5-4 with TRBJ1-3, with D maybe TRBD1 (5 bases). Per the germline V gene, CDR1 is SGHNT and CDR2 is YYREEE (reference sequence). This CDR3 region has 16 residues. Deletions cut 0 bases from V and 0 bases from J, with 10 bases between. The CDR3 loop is CASSLGGPASGNTIYF. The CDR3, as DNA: TGTGCCAGCAGCTTGGGGGGCCCGGCCTCTGGAAACACCATATATTTT.